This entry features one TCR beta chain sequence. The data were taken from a study of blood T cell repertoires in COVID-19. At the level of the study: Samples representing acute and convalescent COVID-19 were sourced from the United States, Italy and Spain. PBMCs, B-cell-depleted T cells, or T cells were the source of the cDNA or gDNA that made up the material.

Method: immunoSEQ multiplex PCR; TCRdb's copy keeps in-frame clones and lacks some. The sample has over 200,000 clones, 84% seen once; the top ten hold roughly 18%. Per the germline V gene, CDR1 is LNHDA and CDR2 is SQIVND (reference sequence). This CDR3 has 15 residues. V lost 6 bases to trimming and J lost 0 bases; unmatched junction nucleotides: 2. This TCR came from a woman of 80 years or more with active or convalescent COVID-19. The sequenced sample consisted of peripheral blood. The rearrangement joins TRBV19 to TRBJ2-3; 11 bases line up with TRBD2. The CDR3 here is CASRRTSGSTDTQYF. CDR3 bases: TGTGCCAGTAGGAGGACTAGCGGGAGCACAGATACGCAGTATTTT.